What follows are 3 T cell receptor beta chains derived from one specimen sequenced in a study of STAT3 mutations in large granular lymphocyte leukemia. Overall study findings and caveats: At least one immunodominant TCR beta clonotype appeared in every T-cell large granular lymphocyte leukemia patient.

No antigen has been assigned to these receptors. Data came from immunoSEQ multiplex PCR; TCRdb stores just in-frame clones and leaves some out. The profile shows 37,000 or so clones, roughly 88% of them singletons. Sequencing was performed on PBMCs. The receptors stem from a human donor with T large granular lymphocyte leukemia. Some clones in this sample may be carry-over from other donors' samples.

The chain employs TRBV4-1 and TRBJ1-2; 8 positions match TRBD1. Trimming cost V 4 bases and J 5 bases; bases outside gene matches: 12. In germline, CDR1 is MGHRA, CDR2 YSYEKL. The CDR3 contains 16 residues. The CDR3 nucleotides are TGCGCCAGCAGCCGCCACCCCGGGACAGGTGGGTATGGCTACACCTTC. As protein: CASSRHPGTGGYGYTF.

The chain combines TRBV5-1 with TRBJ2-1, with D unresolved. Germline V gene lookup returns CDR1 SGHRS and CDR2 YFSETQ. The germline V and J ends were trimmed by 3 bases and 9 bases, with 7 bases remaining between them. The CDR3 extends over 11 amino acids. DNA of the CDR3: TGCGCCAGCAGCTACGAGGTTGAGCAGTTCTTC. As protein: CASSYEVEQFF. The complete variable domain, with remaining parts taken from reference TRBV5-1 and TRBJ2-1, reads KAGVTQTPRYLIKTRGQQVTLSCSPISGHRSVSWYQQTPGQGLQFLFEYFSETQRNKGNFPGRFSGRQFSNSRSEMNVSTLELGDSALYLCASSYEVEQFFGPGTRLTVL.

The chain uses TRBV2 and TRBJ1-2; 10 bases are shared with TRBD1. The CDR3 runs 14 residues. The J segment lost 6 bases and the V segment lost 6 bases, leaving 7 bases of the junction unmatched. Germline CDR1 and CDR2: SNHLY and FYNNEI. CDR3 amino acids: CASRMTGGTHGYTF. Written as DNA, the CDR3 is TGTGCCAGCAGGATGACAGGGGGCACCCATGGCTACACCTTC.